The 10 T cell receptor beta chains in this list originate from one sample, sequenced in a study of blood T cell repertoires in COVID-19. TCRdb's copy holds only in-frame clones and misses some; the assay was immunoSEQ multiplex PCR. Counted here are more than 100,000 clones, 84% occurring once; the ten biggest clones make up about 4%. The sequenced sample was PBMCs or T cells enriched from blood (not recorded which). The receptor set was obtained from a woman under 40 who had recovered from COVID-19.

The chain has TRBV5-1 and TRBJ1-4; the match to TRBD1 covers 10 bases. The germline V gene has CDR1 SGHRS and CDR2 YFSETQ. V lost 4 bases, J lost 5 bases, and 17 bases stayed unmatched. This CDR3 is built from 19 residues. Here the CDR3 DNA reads TGCGCCAGCAGCAGTTTGGCATCAATCGGGGGACAGGGGAATGAAAAACTGTTTTTT. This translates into CASSSLASIGGQGNEKLFF.

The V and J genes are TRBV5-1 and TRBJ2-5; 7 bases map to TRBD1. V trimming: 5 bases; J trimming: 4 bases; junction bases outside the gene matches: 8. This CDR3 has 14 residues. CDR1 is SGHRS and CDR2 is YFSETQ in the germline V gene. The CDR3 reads CASRLGGLPETQYF. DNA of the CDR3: TGCGCCAGCAGGTTAGGGGGCCTCCCAGAGACCCAGTACTTC.

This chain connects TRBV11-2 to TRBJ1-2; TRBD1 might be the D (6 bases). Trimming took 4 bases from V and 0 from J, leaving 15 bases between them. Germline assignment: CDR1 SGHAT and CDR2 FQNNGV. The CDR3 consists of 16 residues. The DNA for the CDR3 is TGTGCCAGCAGCTCCACCTACAGGGAAACTAACTATGGCTACACCTTC. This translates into CASSSTYRETNYGYTF.

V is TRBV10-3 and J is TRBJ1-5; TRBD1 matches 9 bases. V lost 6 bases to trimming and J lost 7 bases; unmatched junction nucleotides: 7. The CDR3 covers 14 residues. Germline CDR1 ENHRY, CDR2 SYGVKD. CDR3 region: CAISGDRARQPQHF. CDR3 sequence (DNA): TGTGCCATCAGCGGGGACAGGGCTCGGCAGCCCCAGCATTTT.

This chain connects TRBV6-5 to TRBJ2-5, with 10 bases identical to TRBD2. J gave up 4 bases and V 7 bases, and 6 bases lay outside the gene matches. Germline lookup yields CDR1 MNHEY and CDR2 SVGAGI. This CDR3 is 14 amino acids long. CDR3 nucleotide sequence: TGTGCCAGCACGTCTAGCGGGAGACGAGAGACCCAGTACTTC. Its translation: CASTSSGRRETQYF.

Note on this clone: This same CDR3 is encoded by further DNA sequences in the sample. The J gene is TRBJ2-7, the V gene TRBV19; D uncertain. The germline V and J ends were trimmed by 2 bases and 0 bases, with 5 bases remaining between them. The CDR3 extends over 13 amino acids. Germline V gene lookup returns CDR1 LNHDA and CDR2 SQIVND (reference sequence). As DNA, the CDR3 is TGTGCCAGTAGTATAACAGCCTCCTACGAGCAGTACTTC. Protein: CASSITASYEQYF. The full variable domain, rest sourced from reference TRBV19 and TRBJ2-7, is DGGITQSPKYLFRKEGQNVTLSCEQNLNHDAMYWYRQDPGQGLRLIYYSQIVNDFQKGDIAEGYSVSREKKESFPLTVTSAQKNPTAFYLCASSITASYEQYFGPGTRLTVT.

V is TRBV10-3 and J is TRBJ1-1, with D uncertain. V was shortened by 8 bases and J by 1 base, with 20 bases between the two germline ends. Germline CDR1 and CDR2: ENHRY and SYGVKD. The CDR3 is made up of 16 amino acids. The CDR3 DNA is TGTGCCATCCAGGCGGGCCAACCCACGGGGAACACTGAAGCTTTCTTT. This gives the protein CAIQAGQPTGNTEAFF.

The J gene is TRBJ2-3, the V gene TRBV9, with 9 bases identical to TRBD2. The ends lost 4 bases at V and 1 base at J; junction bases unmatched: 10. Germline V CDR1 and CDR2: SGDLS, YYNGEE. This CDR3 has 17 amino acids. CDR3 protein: CASSRAGGPIGTDTQYF. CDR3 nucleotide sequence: TGTGCCAGCAGCCGGGCGGGAGGGCCCATCGGCACAGATACGCAGTATTTT.

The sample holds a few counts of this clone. The CDR3 bases are TGTGCCAGCAGCCAAGAAACTCAGGGAACGTATTATGGCTACACCTTC. Residues: CASSQETQGTYYGYTF. The rearrangement joins TRBV4-2 to TRBJ1-2, with a tentative D call TRBD1 (5 bases). Between the trimmed V and J ends, which lost 0 bases and 5 bases, there was a span of 16 bases. The CDR3 loop spans 16 amino acids. The V gene's germline CDR1 is LGHNA and CDR2 YNFKEQ.

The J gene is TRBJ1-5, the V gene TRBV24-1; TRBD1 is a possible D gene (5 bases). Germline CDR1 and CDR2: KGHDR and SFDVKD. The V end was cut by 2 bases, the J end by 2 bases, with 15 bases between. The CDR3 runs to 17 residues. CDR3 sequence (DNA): TGTGCCACCAGTGATTCAGTAGGGGCCTCGGGCAATCAGCCCCAGCATTTT. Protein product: CATSDSVGASGNQPQHF.